The clone carrying this T cell receptor (beta chain) was seen at least ten times. Its antigen is as yet unknown. The ends were cut back, 5 bases at V and 2 bases at J, with 26 bases in the middle. This CDR3 region has 19 residues. Germline assignment: CDR1 SGHVS and CDR2 FQNEAQ. This record belongs to a study of molecular identifiers for immune sequencing clone quantification. CD8+CD4-CCR7+CD45RA+ cells were sorted as naive CD8 T cells. Overall study results and limits: Over 99% of effector molecules, but under 1% in naive cells, were held by clones with more than 20 RNA copies. Molecules of identical TCR sharing a barcode could underestimate highly expanded clone sizes.

TCRdb called the PCR reads again in MiXCR, with one record for every CDR3 protein. Of around 300,000 distinct CDR3 sequences in the sample, about a quarter are singletons; the top ten hold around 0.74%. The origin of this receptor is a human donor in good health. Some libraries in this study had Jurkat cell RNA spiked in. V is TRBV7-8 and J is TRBJ2-3, with D perhaps assigned TRBD1 or TRBD2 (6 bases each). The sample taken for sequencing was naive CD8+ T cells from blood, with Jurkat cell RNA spiked in. The subset is: FACS-sorted CD8+CD4-CCR7+CD45RA+ naive T cells. The CDR3 DNA reads TGTGCCAGCAGCCTCCTATTCGGGGGCGCAAGATTTCCCACAGATACGCAGTATTTT. It encodes CASSLLFGGARFPTDTQYF.